A selection of T cell receptor beta chains follows, all from one sample in a study of type 1 regulatory T cells. What these receptors recognize is not known. TCRdb called the reads again in MiXCR, with one record for every CDR3 protein. The sample contains roughly 62,000 distinct CDR3 sequences, 60% to 80% of which appear only once. The material sequenced was cultured non-Tr1 T cells, either the whole culture or a sorted T cell fraction (not recorded which). The receptor set was obtained from a human donor in good health. CDR3s leave out the opening cysteine and the closing phenylalanine or tryptophan. The order of the fields is J gene, V gene, D gene, CDR3 protein. D genes are given only for firm matches.

TRBJ2-1	TRBV19	NA	ASKERASYNEQF
TRBJ1-1	TRBV2	NA	ASSEAGQGLNTEAF
TRBJ2-1	TRBV27	NA	ASSSQGRQSSYNEQF
TRBJ2-5	TRBV20-1	NA	SASMWDPRKETQY
TRBJ1-5	TRBV3-1	NA	ASSQVPPGNNQPQH
TRBJ2-3	TRBV5-1	NA	ASKGGTDTQY
TRBJ2-4	TRBV12-3/TRBV12-4	NA	ASSRGSEHGNIQY
TRBJ2-2	TRBV11-3	NA	ASSLDFAGELF
TRBJ2-7	TRBV3-1	TRBD2	ASSQPGLGEDEQY
TRBJ2-1	TRBV4-3	TRBD2	ASSQEGVAGSPVNEQF
TRBJ2-2	TRBV7-8	NA	ATSRGASNTGELF
TRBJ2-7	TRBV4-2	TRBD2	ASSPWGSGRLSYEQY
TRBJ2-4	TRBV5-1	TRBD1	ASSLSTGEAKNIQY
TRBJ1-3	TRBV20-1	NA	SAREGRSGNTIY
TRBJ1-4	TRBV20-1	TRBD1	SAPRTGEEKLF
TRBJ2-3	TRBV12-3/TRBV12-4	NA	ASSASTRTDTQY
TRBJ1-1	TRBV29-1	TRBD1	SVSQGAGAEAF
TRBJ1-1	TRBV7-2	NA	ASSLAGGAEAF
TRBJ1-4	TRBV5-1	NA	ASSLQGRENEKLF
TRBJ2-7	TRBV28	TRBD2	ASRGSLAGDGEQY
TRBJ2-5	TRBV5-1	TRBD1	ASSFNRGRETQY
TRBJ2-3	TRBV28	NA	ASSRLYGEDTQY
TRBJ1-1	TRBV5-1	TRBD1	ATRQGVNTEAF
TRBJ1-2	TRBV4-1	NA	ASSQEGPPYGYT
TRBJ1-2	TRBV7-9	TRBD1	ASSSGQGAYGYT
TRBJ2-3	TRBV5-1	NA	ASSLARTASTDTQY
TRBJ1-1	TRBV2	NA	ASRAGAASGAF
TRBJ2-7	TRBV7-2	NA	ATGPISAYEQY
TRBJ2-1	TRBV5-5	TRBD1	ASSFSRTGSSYNEQF
TRBJ2-7	TRBV2	NA	ASSESNHGGASSYEQY
TRBJ1-3	TRBV27	NA	ASSFSLSHSGNTIY
TRBJ1-5	TRBV4-3	NA	ASSRDSFNQPQH
TRBJ2-5	TRBV6-2/TRBV6-3	NA	ASRPWTKETQY
TRBJ2-2	TRBV4-2	NA	ASSQDTVRSGELF
TRBJ2-2	TRBV7-2	TRBD1	ASSLKGVGQGFAGELF
TRBJ2-2	TRBV20-1	NA	SAREPINTGELF
TRBJ2-1	TRBV10-3	NA	AISDIVGINSYNEQF
TRBJ1-2	TRBV7-3	NA	ASRQGLYGYT
TRBJ2-7	TRBV4-3	NA	ASSQVGDPRYEQY
TRBJ1-6	TRBV27	NA	ASTRDWRYNSPLH
TRBJ2-1	TRBV9	NA	ASNQGEGTTAYNEQF
TRBJ1-4	TRBV13	TRBD1	ASTDRGRGEKLF
TRBJ2-4	TRBV7-2	NA	ASSLEVGKAKNIQY
TRBJ2-7	TRBV20-1	NA	SARSSVTVYEQY
TRBJ2-6	TRBV21-1	NA	ASKVGGVAGANVLT
TRBJ2-1	TRBV19	NA	ASSIARVGSYNEQF
TRBJ2-7	TRBV20-1	TRBD2	SAPTSGSLSYEQY
TRBJ1-1	TRBV6-5	NA	ASSYGEHTEAF
TRBJ2-5	TRBV29-1	TRBD1	SVEDRGKETQY
TRBJ2-7	TRBV28	TRBD2	ASRKSSGSSYEQY